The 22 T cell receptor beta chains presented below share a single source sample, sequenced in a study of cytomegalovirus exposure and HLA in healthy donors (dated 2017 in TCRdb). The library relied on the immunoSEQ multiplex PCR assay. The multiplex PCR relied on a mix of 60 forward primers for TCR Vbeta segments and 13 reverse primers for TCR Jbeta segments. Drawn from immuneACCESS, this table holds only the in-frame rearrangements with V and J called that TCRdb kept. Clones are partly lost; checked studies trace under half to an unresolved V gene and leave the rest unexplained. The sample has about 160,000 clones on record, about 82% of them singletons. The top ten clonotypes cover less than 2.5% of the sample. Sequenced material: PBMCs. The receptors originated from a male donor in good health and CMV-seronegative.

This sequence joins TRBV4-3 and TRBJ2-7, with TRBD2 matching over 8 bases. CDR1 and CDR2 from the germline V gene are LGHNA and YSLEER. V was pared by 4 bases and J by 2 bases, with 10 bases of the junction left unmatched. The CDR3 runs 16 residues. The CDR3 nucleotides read TGCGCCAGCAGCCTCCGTATTAGCGGGGTCCCCTACGAGCAGTACTTC. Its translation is CASSLRISGVPYEQYF.

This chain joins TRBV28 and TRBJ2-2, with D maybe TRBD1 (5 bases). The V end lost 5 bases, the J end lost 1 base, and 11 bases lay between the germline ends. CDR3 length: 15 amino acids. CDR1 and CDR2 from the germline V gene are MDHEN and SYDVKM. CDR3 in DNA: TGTGCCAGCAGTCAGGGCTCAAGGAACACCGGGGAGCTGTTTTTT. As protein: CASSQGSRNTGELFF.

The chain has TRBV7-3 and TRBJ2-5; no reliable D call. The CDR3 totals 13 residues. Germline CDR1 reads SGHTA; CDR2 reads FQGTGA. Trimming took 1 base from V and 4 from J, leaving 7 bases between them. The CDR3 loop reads CASSLRAGETQYF. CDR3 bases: TGTGCCAGCAGCTTAAGGGCAGGAGAGACCCAGTACTTC.

CDR3: CASSVEGRPYNEQFF. The CDR3 nucleotides read TGTGCCAGCAGCGTAGAAGGGAGGCCCTACAATGAGCAGTTCTTC. This rearrangement joins TRBV9 to TRBJ2-1, with D possibly matching TRBD2 (6 bases). This CDR3 contains 15 residues. The germline V gene has CDR1 SGDLS and CDR2 YYNGEE. Trimming left V 0 bases short and J 2 bases short, with 9 bases between.

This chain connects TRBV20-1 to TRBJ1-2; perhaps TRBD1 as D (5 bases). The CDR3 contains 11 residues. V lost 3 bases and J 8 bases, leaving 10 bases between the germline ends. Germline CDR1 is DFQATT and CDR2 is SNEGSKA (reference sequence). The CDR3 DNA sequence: TGCAGTGCTAGGAGCACAGGAGGCTACACCTTC. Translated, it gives CSARSTGGYTF.

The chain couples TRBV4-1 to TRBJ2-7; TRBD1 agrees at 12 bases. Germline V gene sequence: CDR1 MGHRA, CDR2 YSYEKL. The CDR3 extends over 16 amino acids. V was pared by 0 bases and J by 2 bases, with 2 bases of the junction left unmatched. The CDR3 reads CASSQEGTGGPYEQYF. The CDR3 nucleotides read TGCGCCAGCAGCCAAGAAGGGACAGGGGGCCCCTACGAGCAGTACTTC.

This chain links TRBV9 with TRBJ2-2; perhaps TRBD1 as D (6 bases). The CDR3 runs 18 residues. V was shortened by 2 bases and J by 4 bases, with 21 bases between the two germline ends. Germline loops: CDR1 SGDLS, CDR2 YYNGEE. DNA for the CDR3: TGTGCCAGCAGCGTGGACCTTTTGGGGGCCGGCGGCACCGGGGAGCTGTTTTTT. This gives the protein CASSVDLLGAGGTGELFF.

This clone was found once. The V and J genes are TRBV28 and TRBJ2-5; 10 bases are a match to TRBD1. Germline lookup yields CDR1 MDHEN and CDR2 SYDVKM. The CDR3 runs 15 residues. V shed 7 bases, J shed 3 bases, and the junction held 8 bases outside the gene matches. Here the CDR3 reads CASNYEGTGEETQYF. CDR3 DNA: TGTGCCAGCAACTATGAGGGGACAGGGGAAGAGACCCAGTACTTC.

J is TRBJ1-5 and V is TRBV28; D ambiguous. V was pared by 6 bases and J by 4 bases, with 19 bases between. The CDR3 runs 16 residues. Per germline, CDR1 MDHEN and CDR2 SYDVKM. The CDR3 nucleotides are TGTGCCAGCAGGCTCACGAGCCTTACCCCTAATCAGCCCCAGCATTTT. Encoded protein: CASRLTSLTPNQPQHF.

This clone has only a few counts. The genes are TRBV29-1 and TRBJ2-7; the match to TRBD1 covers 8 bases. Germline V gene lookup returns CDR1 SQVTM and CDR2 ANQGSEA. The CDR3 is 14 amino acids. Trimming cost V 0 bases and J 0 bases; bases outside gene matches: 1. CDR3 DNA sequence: TGCAGCGTTGAAGAGGGACAGGCCTCCTACGAGCAGTACTTC. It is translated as CSVEEGQASYEQYF.

CDR3 sequence: CASSSGRSDNEQFF. In DNA, the CDR3 is TGTGCCAGCAGTAGCGGGAGGTCCGACAATGAGCAGTTCTTC. V usage is TRBV6-1 and J usage is TRBJ2-1, with 9 bases that match TRBD2. This CDR3 has 14 residues. V trimming: 5 bases; J trimming: 5 bases; junction bases outside the gene matches: 4. The germline V gene encodes CDR1 MNHNS and CDR2 SASEGT.

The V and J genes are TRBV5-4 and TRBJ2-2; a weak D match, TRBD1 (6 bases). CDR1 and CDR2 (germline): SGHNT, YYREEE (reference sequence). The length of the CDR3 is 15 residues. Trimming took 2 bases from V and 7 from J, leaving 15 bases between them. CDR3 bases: TGTGCCAGCAGCTTTGGACCAGGGGATCACGGGGAGCTGTTTTTT. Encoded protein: CASSFGPGDHGELFF.

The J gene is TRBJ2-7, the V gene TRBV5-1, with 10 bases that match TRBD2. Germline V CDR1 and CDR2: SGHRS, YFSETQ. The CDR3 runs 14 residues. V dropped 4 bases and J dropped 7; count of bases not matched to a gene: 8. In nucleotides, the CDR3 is TGCGCCAGCAGCCCGACTAGCGGGTTGGGTGAGCAGTACTTC. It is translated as CASSPTSGLGEQYF.

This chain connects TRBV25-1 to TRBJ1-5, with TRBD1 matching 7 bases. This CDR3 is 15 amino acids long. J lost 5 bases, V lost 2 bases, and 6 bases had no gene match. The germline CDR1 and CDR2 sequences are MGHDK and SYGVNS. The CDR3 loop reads CASSEGVGGDQPQHF. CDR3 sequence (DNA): TGTGCCAGCAGTGAAGGGGTAGGGGGCGATCAGCCCCAGCATTTT. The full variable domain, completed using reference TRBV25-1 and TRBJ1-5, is EADIYQTPRYLVIGTGKKITLECSQTMGHDKMYWYQQDPGMELHLIHYSYGVNSTEKGDLSSESTVSRIRTEHFPLTLESARPSHTSQYLCASSEGVGGDQPQHFGDGTRLSIL.

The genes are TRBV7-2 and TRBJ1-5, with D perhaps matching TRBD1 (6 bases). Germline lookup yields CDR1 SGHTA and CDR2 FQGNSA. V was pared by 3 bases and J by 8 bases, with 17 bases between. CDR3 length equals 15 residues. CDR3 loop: CASSLDTGNTEPQHF. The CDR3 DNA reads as TGTGCCAGCAGCTTGGACACAGGGAATACGGAGCCCCAGCATTTT.

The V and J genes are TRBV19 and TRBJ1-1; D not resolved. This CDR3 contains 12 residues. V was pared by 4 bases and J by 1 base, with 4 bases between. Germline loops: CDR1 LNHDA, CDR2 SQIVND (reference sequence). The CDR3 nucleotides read TGTGCCAGTAGTAAGAGGAACACTGAAGCTTTCTTT. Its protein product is CASSKRNTEAFF.

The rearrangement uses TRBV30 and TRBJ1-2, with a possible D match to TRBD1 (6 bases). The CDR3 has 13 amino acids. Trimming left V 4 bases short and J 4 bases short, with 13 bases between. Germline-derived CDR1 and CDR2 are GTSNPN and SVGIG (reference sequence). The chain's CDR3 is CAWTGAGFYGYTF. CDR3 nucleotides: TGTGCCTGGACAGGGGCCGGATTCTATGGCTACACCTTC.

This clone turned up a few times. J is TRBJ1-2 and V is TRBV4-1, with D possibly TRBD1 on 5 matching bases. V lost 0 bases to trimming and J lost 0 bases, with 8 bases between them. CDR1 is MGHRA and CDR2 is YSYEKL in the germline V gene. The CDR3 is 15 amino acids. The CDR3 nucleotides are TGCGCCAGCAGCCAAGACGAGACAGCTAACTATGGCTACACCTTC. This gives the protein CASSQDETANYGYTF.

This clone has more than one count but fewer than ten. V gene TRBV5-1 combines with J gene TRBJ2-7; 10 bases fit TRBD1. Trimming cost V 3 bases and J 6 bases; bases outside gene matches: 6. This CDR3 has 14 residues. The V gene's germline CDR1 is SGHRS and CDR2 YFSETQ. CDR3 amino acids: CASSSPGTGVEQYF. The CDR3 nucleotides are TGCGCCAGCAGCTCACCTGGGACAGGGGTCGAGCAGTACTTC.

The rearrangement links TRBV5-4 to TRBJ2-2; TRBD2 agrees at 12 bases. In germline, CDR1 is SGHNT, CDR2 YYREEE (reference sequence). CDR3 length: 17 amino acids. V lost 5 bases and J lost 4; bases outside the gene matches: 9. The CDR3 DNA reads TGTGCCAGCAGTTTGACTAGCGGGAGTCAGGGCACCGGGGAGCTGTTTTTT. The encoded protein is CASSLTSGSQGTGELFF.

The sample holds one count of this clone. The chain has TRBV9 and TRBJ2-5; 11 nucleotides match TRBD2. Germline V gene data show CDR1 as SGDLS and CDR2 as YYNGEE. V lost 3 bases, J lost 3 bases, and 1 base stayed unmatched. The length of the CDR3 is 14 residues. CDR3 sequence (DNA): TGTGCCAGCAGCGCGGGACTAGCGGAAGAGACCCAGTACTTC. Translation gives CASSAGLAEETQYF. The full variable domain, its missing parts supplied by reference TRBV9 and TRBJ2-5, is DSGVTQTPKHLITATGQRVTLRCSPRSGDLSVYWYQQSLDQGLQFLIQYYNGEERAKGNILERFSAQQFPDLHSELNLSSLELGDSALYFCASSAGLAEETQYFGPGTRLLVL.

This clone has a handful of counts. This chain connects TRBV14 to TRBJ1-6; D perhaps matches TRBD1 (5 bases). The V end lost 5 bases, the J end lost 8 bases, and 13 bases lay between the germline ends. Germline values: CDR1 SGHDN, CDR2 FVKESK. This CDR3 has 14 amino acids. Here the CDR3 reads CASSWGVRDSPLHF. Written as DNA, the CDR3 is TGTGCCAGCAGCTGGGGGGTTAGAGATTCACCCCTCCACTTT.